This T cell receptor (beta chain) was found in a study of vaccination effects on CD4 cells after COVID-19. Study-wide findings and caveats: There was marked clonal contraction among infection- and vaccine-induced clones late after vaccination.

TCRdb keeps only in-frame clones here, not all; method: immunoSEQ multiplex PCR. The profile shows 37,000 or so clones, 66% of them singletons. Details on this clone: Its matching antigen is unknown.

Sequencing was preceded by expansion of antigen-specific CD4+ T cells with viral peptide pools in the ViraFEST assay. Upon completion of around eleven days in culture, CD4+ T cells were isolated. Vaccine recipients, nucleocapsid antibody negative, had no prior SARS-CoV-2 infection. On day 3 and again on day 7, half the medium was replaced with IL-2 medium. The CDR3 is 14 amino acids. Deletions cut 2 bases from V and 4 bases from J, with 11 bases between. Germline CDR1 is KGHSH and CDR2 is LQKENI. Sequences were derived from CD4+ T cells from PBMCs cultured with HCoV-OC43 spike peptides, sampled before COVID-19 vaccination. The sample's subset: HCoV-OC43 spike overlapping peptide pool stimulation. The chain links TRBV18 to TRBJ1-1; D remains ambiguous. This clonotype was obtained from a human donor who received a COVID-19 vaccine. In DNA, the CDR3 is TGTGCCAGCTCACCAAATGTAATTATCACTGAAGCTTTCTTT. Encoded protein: CASSPNVIITEAFF.